Described below is a single T cell receptor (beta chain) sequence and its context. Its specificity is not known. TCR beta cDNA libraries included unique molecular identifiers. TCRdb reprocessed the PCR reads with MiXCR, giving one entry per CDR3 protein. The table records fewer than 900,000 distinct CDR3 sequences, under 60% of them present only once. The junction had 8 bases not matched to a gene; V was cut back by 2 bases and J by 12 bases. This CDR3 is 14 amino acids long. CDR1 and CDR2 from the germline V gene are MNHNY and SVGAGI (reference sequence). The sample is drawn from a study of post-analysis software for immune sequencing data. The study, taken as a whole, reports: Comparison with controls showed significantly lower normalized Chao1 diversity in multiple sclerosis patients. Pronounced co-clustering by F measure was evident among identically batched samples. Several TRBV segments were more frequent in patients than controls; TRBV5-6, TRBV5-1 and TRBV20-1 belonged to this group.

The chain carries TRBV6-6 and TRBJ2-3; TRBD1 matches 10 bases. Sequenced input: blood. The receptor comes from a girl aged 5 to 17 with multiple sclerosis. The CDR3 DNA is TGTGCCAGCAGTTACAGGGACAGGGGCGCGCAACAGTATTTT. Encoded protein: CASSYRDRGAQQYF.